In its sample, the clone carrying this T cell receptor beta chain was seen many times. Its antigen is unknown. This CDR3 comprises 15 residues. From germline, CDR1 is MNHEY and CDR2 SVGAGI. Trimming at V came to 0 bases and at J to 12 bases, leaving 10 bases not matched to a gene. This sample was taken from a study of T-cell memory formation after mild COVID-19. TCRdb re-called the 5' RACE reads through MiXCR, storing one row per CDR3 protein. The data contain tens of thousands of distinct CDR3 sequences, roughly 7.5% of them seen just once; the ten biggest clones take up 25% to 30%. Study observations and caveats: Contracting CD4+ clones were located mainly in CM and EM, and CD8+ clones in EMRA.

The V call is TRBV6-5, the J call TRBJ2-2, with TRBD1 identical over 7 bases. This sequence originates from a man younger than 35 who had mild COVID-19 (a few samples of this study predate the infection). Cell type and time point are not known. Sequencing was performed on PBMCs or a T cell subset sorted from them (not recorded which). The CDR3 DNA follows: TGTGCCAGCAGTTACTCGACAGGGAGCCCTAATAAGCTGTTTTTT. Translated: CASSYSTGSPNKLFF.